This note documents a single T cell receptor (beta chain) sequence. The authors reverse transcribed all of the isolated RNA, so sequencing captured expressed TCRB transcripts. Reads from naive, central memory and regulatory T cell samples averaged about 3.9 million. Only in-frame clones appear in the TCRdb table, and some are missing; sequencing was by immunoSEQ multiplex PCR. The profile shows 900,000 or so clones, under 20% of them singletons. The data originate from a study of beta chain features in type 1 diabetes. Across the whole study: Age and gender were similar between patients and healthy donors, as were cell yields.

This CDR3 is 16 amino acids long. The V gene's germline CDR1 is SEHNR and CDR2 FQNEAQ (reference sequence). V was pared by 5 bases and J by 0 bases, with 16 bases between. The gene calls are TRBV7-9 and TRBJ1-1; no clear D. Material: naive CD4+ T cells from blood. The receptor was derived from a young woman in good health. The CDR3 spells CASSINSGQLNTEAFF. CDR3 sequence (DNA): TGTGCCAGCAGCATAAACTCAGGTCAGCTGAACACTGAAGCTTTCTTT.